The clone carrying this T cell receptor beta chain was found once. The data derive from a study of early stage breast cancer tumors. Overall study context: Of fewer than 20 invasive breast tumors, more than ten were hormone receptor-positive, HER2-negative. Average read coverage per sample was around 10-fold.

Method: immunoSEQ multiplex PCR; TCRdb's copy keeps in-frame clones and lacks some. The top ten clones hold 4% to 5.5% of a sample with 12,000 to 15,000 clones, approximately 84% of them seen once. This normal breast sample came from a site about 1.8-4.5 cm away from the tumor. Germline CDR1 and CDR2: SGDLS and YYNGEE. The CDR3 loop spans 16 amino acids. Trimming left V 0 bases short and J 8 bases short, with 20 bases between. This TCR came from a person aged 30-39 years with breast cancer. Sequencing used normal breast tissue next to the tumor. V is TRBV9 and J is TRBJ1-2; the D is unclear. The CDR3 here is CASSVELRDSFLGYTF. CDR3 in DNA: TGTGCCAGCAGCGTAGAGTTGCGGGATAGCTTCCTAGGCTACACCTTC.